The 16 T cell receptor beta chains reported below all come from one sample, sequenced in a study of cytomegalovirus exposure and HLA in healthy donors. The PCR made use of 60 Vbeta and 13 Jbeta primers. The assay was immunoSEQ multiplex PCR, and TCRdb's table has in-frame clones only and misses some. Among hundreds of thousands of clones listed, about 75% were seen once. Source material: PBMCs. The source of these receptors is a male donor in good health and CMV-seronegative.

The table lists this clone with a count of one. This sequence joins TRBV4-3 and TRBJ2-1; weak D call: TRBD1 (6 bases). This CDR3 is 16 amino acids long. Germline lookup yields CDR1 LGHNA and CDR2 YSLEER. With 4 bases removed from V and 5 bases from J, the gap between germline ends came to 18 bases. The CDR3 protein is CASSLMSRDKNNEQFF. The CDR3 DNA reads TGCGCCAGCAGCCTTATGTCCCGGGACAAGAACAATGAGCAGTTCTTC.

For the CDR3, the DNA is TGTGCCAGCAGCTTAGCTATTACAGGGGCCCCGGCACAAGAGACCCAGTACTTC. Protein product: CASSLAITGAPAQETQYF. This chain joins TRBV11-2 and TRBJ2-5; 7 bases are shared with TRBD1. Germline V lookup: CDR1 SGHAT, CDR2 FQNNGV. The CDR3 loop spans 18 amino acids. The junction had 13 bases not matched to a gene; V was cut back by 1 base and J by 2 bases.

The CDR3 loop is CASTPPDSPQAFF. For the CDR3, the DNA is TGTGCCAGCACTCCGCCAGACTCCCCTCAAGCTTTCTTT. The chain links TRBV11-1 to TRBJ1-1; no definite D call. The CDR3 sequence is 13 residues long. Trimming stripped 7 bases from V and 9 bases from J, with 18 bases between. In germline, CDR1 is SGHAT, CDR2 FQDESV (reference sequence).

A single count supports this clone. A junction end diverges from the germline sequence, so it may reflect a read error. Other DNA sequences from this sample encode an identical CDR3 as well. The gene calls are TRBV9 and TRBJ2-1; D possibly corresponds to TRBD1 (5 bases). CDR1 is SGDLS, CDR2 YYNGEE, per germline. There are 14 residues in the CDR3. The CDR3 sequence: CASSVATVYNEQFF. The DNA for the CDR3 is TGTGCCAGCAGCGTAGCGACAGTCTACAACGAGCAGTTCTTC. The variable domain in full, with the rest retrieved from reference TRBV9 and TRBJ2-1, is DSGVTQTPKHLITATGQRVTLRCSPRSGDLSVYWYQQSLDQGLQFLIQYYNGEERAKGNILERFSAQQFPDLHSELNLSSLELGDSALYFCASSVATVYNEQFFGPGTRLTVL.

The J gene is TRBJ1-2, the V gene TRBV5-1, with D tentatively TRBD1 (5 bases). The CDR3 is 14 residues long. From germline, CDR1 is SGHRS and CDR2 YFSETQ. The V end was cut by 0 bases, the J end by 8 bases, with 14 bases between. This CDR3 reads CASSLEGGAEGYTF. DNA for the CDR3: TGCGCCAGCAGCTTGGAAGGCGGGGCGGAAGGCTACACCTTC.

The chain carries TRBV19 and TRBJ1-1, with TRBD1 matching over 7 bases. Germline V gene sequence: CDR1 LNHDA, CDR2 SQIVND (reference sequence). V trimming: 4 bases; J trimming: 5 bases; junction bases outside the gene matches: 10. The CDR3 contains 15 residues. CDR3: CASSKIGTEGTEAFF. In DNA form, the CDR3 reads TGTGCCAGTAGTAAGATAGGGACAGAGGGGACTGAAGCTTTCTTT.

This clone was observed a few times. The V and J genes are TRBV2 and TRBJ1-1; 7 bases agree with TRBD1. This CDR3 has 13 amino acids. V trimming: 5 bases; J trimming: 3 bases; junction bases outside the gene matches: 3. Germline V gene lookup returns CDR1 SNHLY and CDR2 FYNNEI. The CDR3 region has the DNA TGTGCCAGCAGTTCCGACAGGGACACTGAAGCTTTCTTT. Translation: CASSSDRDTEAFF.

The chain uses TRBV30 and TRBJ2-1; D is possibly TRBD2 (7 bases). The CDR3 consists of 14 residues. The germline CDR1 and CDR2 sequences are GTSNPN and SVGIG (reference sequence). V was cut by 5 bases and J by 6 bases, with 17 bases left in between. For the CDR3, the DNA is TGTGCCTGGTGGGGGGGGCAAGCGGGCAATGAGCAGTTCTTC. This codes for CAWWGGQAGNEQFF.

The chain uses TRBV13 and TRBJ2-1, with TRBD2 as a possible D gene (5 bases). CDR1 and CDR2 (germline): PRHDT, FYEKMQ (reference sequence). This CDR3 has 13 residues. Between the trimmed V and J ends, which lost 5 bases and 7 bases, there was a span of 12 bases. The CDR3 region is CASSPNRGNEQFF. In DNA form, the CDR3 reads TGTGCCAGCAGCCCCAATCGGGGAAATGAGCAGTTCTTC. Based on the CDR3 plus reference TRBV13 and TRBJ2-1, the full variable domain is AAGVIQSPRHLIKEKRETATLKCYPIPRHDTVYWYQQGPGQDPQFLISFYEKMQSDKGSIPDRFSAQQFSDYHSELNMSSLELGDSALYFCASSPNRGNEQFFGPGTRLTVL.

This rearrangement joins TRBV5-6 to TRBJ2-5, with 8 positions matching TRBD2. The junction had 6 bases not matched to a gene; V was cut back by 4 bases and J by 4 bases. The V gene's germline CDR1 is SGHDT and CDR2 YYEEEE. The CDR3 runs 14 residues. The CDR3 sequence is CASSAGGGGETQYF. CDR3 coding DNA: TGTGCCAGCAGCGCCGGGGGGGGAGGAGAGACCCAGTACTTC.

V is TRBV4-3 and J is TRBJ2-5, with 15 bases that match TRBD2. CDR1 is LGHNA and CDR2 is YSLEER in the germline V gene. This CDR3 is 18 amino acids long. Trimming at V came to 2 bases and at J to 6 bases, leaving 10 bases not matched to a gene. CDR3: CASSQWTSGGAGLKTQYF. The CDR3 DNA sequence: TGCGCCAGCAGCCAATGGACTAGCGGGGGGGCCGGGCTAAAGACCCAGTACTTC.

The chain couples TRBV5-4 to TRBJ2-7; 10 bases fit TRBD2. With V trimmed by 4 bases and J by 5 bases, 18 bases remained unmatched. In germline, CDR1 is SGHNT, CDR2 YYREEE (reference sequence). The CDR3 is 18 amino acids. CDR3: CASSLKRASGRYINEQYF. The DNA for the CDR3 is TGTGCCAGCAGCCTGAAGAGGGCTAGCGGGAGATATATCAACGAGCAGTACTTC.

The V and J genes are TRBV7-6 and TRBJ2-1; D is undetermined. The CDR3 has 14 residues. Germline CDR1 SGHVS, CDR2 FNYEAQ. V was trimmed by 0 bases and J by 9 bases, leaving 12 bases between them. The CDR3 DNA follows: TGTGCCAGCAGCTTAGCCCAGGCAGGAAGTGAGCAGTTCTTC. Translating gives CASSLAQAGSEQFF.

This clone was observed a few times. The chain couples TRBV5-6 to TRBJ2-6; perhaps TRBD1 as D (6 bases). The germline V and J ends were trimmed by 1 base and 2 bases, with 7 bases remaining between them. Germline V gene sequence: CDR1 SGHDT, CDR2 YYEEEE. The CDR3 has 15 residues. CDR3 sequence reads: CASSLKGAGANVLTF. The CDR3 DNA is TGTGCCAGCAGCTTGAAGGGGGCTGGGGCCAACGTCCTGACTTTC. Full variable domain (rest looked up from reference TRBV5-6 and TRBJ2-6): DAGVTQSPTHLIKTRGQQVTLRCSPKSGHDTVSWYQQALGQGPQFIFQYYEEEERQRGNFPDRFSGHQFPNYSSELNVNALLLGDSALYLCASSLKGAGANVLTFGAGSRLTVL.

This clone was picked up a small number of times. The rearrangement uses TRBV4-2 and TRBJ1-6; 9 nucleotides agree with TRBD1. Germline V gene sequence: CDR1 LGHNA, CDR2 YNFKEQ. CDR3 length: 16 amino acids. V trimming: 4 bases; J trimming: 7 bases; junction bases outside the gene matches: 8. The CDR3 DNA reads as TGTGCCAGCAGCCGAGCTCCGGGACAGGGAAATTCACCCCTCCACTTT. Protein sequence: CASSRAPGQGNSPLHF.

The V and J genes are TRBV6-5 and TRBJ2-7; 11 nucleotides line up with TRBD1. V shed 6 bases, J shed 1 base, and the junction held 5 bases outside the gene matches. CDR1 and CDR2 (germline): MNHEY, SVGAGI. This CDR3 comprises 15 residues. CDR3 region: CASRPDRGLSYEQYF. The CDR3 coding sequence is TGTGCCAGCAGGCCGGACAGGGGGCTTTCCTACGAGCAGTACTTC.